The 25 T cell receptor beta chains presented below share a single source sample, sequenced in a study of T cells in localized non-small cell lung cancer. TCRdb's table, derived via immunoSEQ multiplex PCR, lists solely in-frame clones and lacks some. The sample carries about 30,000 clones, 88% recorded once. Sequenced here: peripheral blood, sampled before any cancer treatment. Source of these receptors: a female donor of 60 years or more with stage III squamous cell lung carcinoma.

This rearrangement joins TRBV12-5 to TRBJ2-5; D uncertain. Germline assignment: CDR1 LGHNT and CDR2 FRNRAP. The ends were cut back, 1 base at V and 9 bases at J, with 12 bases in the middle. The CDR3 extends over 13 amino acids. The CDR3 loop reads CASGLGRQRAQYF. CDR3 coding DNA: TGTGCTAGTGGTTTGGGAAGGCAAAGGGCCCAGTACTTC. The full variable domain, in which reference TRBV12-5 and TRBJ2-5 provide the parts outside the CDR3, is DARVTQTPRHKVTEMGQEVTMRCQPILGHNTVFWYRQTMMQGLELLAYFRNRAPLDDSGMPKDRFSAEMPDATLATLKIQPSEPRDSAVYFCASGLGRQRAQYFGPGTRLLVL.

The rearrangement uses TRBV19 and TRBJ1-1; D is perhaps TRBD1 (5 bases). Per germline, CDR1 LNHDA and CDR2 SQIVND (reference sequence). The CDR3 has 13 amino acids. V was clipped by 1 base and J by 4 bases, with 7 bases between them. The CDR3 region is CASSIGGSTEAFF. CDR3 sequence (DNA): TGTGCCAGTAGTATAGGGGGCAGCACTGAAGCTTTCTTT.

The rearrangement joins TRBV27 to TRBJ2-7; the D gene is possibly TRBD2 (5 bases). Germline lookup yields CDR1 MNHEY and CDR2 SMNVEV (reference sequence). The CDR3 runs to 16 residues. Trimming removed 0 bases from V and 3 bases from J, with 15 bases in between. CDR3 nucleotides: TGTGCCAGCAGTTTATCGTTGAGGGTACCGGGCTACGAGCAGTACTTC. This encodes CASSLSLRVPGYEQYF.

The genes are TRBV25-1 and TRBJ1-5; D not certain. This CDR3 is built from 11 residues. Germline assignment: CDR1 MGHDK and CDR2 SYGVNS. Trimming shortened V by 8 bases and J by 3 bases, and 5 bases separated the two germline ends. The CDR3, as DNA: TGTGCCAGCGGATACAATCAGCCCCAGCATTTT. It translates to CASGYNQPQHF. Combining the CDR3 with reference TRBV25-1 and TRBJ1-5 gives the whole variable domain EADIYQTPRYLVIGTGKKITLECSQTMGHDKMYWYQQDPGMELHLIHYSYGVNSTEKGDLSSESTVSRIRTEHFPLTLESARPSHTSQYLCASGYNQPQHFGDGTRLSIL.

The CDR3 DNA is TGTGCCAGCAGCTTAGACGGGGGAATCTCCGGCGGGTACTTC. The encoded protein is CASSLDGGISGGYF. The chain employs TRBV7-9 and TRBJ2-7; TRBD2 is a possible D gene (6 bases). The CDR3 runs to 14 residues. Deletions cut 1 base from V and 12 bases from J, with 19 bases between. Germline CDR1 is SEHNR and CDR2 is FQNEAQ (reference sequence).

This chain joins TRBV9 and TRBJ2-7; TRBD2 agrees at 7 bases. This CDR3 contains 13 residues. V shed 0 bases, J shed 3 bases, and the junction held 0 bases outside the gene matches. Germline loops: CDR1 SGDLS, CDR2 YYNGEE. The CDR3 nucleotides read TGTGCCAGCAGCGTAGGGGACTACTACGAGCAGTACTTC. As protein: CASSVGDYYEQYF.

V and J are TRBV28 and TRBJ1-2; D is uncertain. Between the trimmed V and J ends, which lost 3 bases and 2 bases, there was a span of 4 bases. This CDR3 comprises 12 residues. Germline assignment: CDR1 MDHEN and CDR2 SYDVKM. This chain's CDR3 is CASSLSNYGYTF. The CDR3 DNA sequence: TGTGCCAGCAGTTTGTCCAACTATGGCTACACCTTC.

This CDR3 is CASSLPGSLNEKLFF. DNA for the CDR3: TGCGCCAGCAGCCTACCCGGGAGCCTTAATGAAAAACTGTTTTTT. The V and J genes are TRBV4-1 and TRBJ1-4; the D is unclear. This CDR3 comprises 15 residues. Trimming removed 4 bases at V and 4 bases at J, with 13 bases between. The V gene's germline CDR1 is MGHRA and CDR2 YSYEKL.

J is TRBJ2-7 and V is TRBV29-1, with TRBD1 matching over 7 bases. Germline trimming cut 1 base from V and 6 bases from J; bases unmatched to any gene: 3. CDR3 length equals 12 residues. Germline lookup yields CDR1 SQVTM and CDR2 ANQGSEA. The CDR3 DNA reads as TGCAGCGTTGAAGGACAGGGCGCCGAGCAGTACTTC. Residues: CSVEGQGAEQYF.

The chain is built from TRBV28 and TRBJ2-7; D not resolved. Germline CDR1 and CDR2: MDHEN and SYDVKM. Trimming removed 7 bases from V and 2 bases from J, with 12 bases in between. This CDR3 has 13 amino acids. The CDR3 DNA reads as TGTGCCAGCATGCACTACCGGACCTACGAGCAGTACTTC. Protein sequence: CASMHYRTYEQYF.

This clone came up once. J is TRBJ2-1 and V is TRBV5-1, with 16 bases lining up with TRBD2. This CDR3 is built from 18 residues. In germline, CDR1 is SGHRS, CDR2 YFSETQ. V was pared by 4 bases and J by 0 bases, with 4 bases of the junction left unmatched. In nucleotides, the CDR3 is TGCGCCAGCAGCCCCGGGACTAGCGGGAGGGCCTCCTACAATGAGCAGTTCTTC. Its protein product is CASSPGTSGRASYNEQFF.

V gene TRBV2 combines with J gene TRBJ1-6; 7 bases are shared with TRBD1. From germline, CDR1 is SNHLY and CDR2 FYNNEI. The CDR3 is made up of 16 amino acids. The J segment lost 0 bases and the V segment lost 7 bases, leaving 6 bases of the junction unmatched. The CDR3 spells CASTKGAHSYNSPLHF. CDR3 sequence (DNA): TGTGCCAGCACGAAGGGGGCCCACTCCTATAATTCACCCCTCCACTTT. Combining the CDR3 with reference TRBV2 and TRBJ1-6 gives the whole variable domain EPEVTQTPSHQVTQMGQEVILRCVPISNHLYFYWYRQILGQKVEFLVSFYNNEISEKSEIFDDQFSVERPDGSNFTLKIRSTKLEDSAMYFCASTKGAHSYNSPLHFGNGTRLTVT.

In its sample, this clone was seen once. The chain's CDR3 is CASSPAGEQYF. The CDR3 DNA sequence: TGTGCCAGCAGTCCGGCGGGGGAGCAGTACTTC. The genes are TRBV6-6 and TRBJ2-7; TRBD2 might be the D (6 bases). The CDR3 consists of 11 residues. With 5 bases removed from V and 7 bases from J, the gap between germline ends came to 9 bases. Germline V lookup: CDR1 MNHNY, CDR2 SVGAGI (reference sequence).

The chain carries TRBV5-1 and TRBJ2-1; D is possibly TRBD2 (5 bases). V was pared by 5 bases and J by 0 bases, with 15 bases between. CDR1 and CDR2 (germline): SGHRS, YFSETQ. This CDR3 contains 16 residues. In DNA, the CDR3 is TGCGCCAGCAGTTCTGGCGGGCAGCACTCCTACAATGAGCAGTTCTTC. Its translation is CASSSGGQHSYNEQFF.

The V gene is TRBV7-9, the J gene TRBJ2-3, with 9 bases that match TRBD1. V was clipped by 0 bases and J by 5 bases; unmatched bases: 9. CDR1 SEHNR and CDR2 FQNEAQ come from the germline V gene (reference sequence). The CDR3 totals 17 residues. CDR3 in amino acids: CASSLAVGTGRGDTQYF. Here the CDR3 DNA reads TGTGCCAGCAGCTTAGCTGTCGGGACAGGGAGGGGAGATACGCAGTATTTT.

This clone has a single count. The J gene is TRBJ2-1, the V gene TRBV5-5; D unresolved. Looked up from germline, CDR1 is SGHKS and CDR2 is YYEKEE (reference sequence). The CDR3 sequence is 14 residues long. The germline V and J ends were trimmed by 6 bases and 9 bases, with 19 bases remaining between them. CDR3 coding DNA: TGTGCCAGCACTTACGAGGTAGGACGGCGTGAGCAGTTCTTC. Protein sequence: CASTYEVGRREQFF. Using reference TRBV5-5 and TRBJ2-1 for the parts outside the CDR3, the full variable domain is DAGVTQSPTHLIKTRGQQVTLRCSPISGHKSVSWYQQVLGQGPQFIFQYYEKEERGRGNFPDRFSARQFPNYSSELNVNALLLGDSALYLCASTYEVGRREQFFGPGTRLTVL.

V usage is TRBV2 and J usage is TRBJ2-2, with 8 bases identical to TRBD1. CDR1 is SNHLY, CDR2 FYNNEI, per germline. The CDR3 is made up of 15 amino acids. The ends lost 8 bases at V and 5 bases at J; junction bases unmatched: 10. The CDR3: CASAQDRGGTGELFF. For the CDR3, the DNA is TGTGCCAGCGCTCAAGACAGGGGAGGAACCGGGGAGCTGTTTTTT.

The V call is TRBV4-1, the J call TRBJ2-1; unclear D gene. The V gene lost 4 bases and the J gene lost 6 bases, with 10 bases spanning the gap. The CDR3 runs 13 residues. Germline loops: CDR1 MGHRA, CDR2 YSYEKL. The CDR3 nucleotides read TGCGCCAGCAGCCCCCCTTCTCGCAATGAGCAGTTCTTC. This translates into CASSPPSRNEQFF.

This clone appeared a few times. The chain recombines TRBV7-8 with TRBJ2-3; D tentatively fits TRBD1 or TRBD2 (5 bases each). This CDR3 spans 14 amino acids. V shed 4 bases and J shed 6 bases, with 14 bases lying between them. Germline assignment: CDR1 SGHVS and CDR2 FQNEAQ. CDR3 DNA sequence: TGTGCCAGCAGCTCTAGCAGGGTGTGGGATACGCAGTATTTT. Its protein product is CASSSSRVWDTQYF.

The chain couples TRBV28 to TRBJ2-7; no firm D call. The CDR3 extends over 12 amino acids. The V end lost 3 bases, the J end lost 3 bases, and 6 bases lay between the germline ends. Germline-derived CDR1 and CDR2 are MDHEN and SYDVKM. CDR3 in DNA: TGTGCCAGCAGTTTGGAGTTCTACGAGCAGTACTTC. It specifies CASSLEFYEQYF.

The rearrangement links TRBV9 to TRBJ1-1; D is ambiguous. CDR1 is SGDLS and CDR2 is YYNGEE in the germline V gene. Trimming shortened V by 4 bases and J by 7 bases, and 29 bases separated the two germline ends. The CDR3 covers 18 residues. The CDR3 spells CASSPTGKTALAPDEAFF. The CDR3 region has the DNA TGTGCCAGCAGCCCAACTGGGAAAACGGCATTGGCCCCAGATGAAGCTTTCTTT. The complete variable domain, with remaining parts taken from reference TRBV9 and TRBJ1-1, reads DSGVTQTPKHLITATGQRVTLRCSPRSGDLSVYWYQQSLDQGLQFLIQYYNGEERAKGNILERFSAQQFPDLHSELNLSSLELGDSALYFCASSPTGKTALAPDEAFFGQGTRLTVV.

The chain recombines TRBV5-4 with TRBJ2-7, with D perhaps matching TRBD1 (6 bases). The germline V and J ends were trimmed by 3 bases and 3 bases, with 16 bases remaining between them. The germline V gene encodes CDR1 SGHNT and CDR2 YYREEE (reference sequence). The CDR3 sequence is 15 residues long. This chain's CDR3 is CASSSGQLRRYEQYF. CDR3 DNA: TGTGCCAGCAGCTCTGGACAGTTAAGGCGCTACGAGCAGTACTTC.

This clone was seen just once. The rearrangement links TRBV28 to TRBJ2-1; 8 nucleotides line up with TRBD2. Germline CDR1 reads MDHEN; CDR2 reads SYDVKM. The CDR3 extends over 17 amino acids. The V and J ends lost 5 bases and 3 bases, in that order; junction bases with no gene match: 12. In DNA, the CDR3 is TGTGCCAGCAGTGGAGGTATTCGGGGGGGGATCTACAATGAGCAGTTCTTC. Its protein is CASSGGIRGGIYNEQFF.

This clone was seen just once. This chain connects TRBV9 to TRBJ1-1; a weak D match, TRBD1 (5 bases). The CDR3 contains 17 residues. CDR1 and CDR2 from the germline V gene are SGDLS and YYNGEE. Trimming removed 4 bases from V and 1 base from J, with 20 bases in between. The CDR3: CASSPLRILGENTEAFF. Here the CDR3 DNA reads TGTGCCAGCAGCCCCTTAAGGATACTGGGGGAGAACACTGAAGCTTTCTTT.

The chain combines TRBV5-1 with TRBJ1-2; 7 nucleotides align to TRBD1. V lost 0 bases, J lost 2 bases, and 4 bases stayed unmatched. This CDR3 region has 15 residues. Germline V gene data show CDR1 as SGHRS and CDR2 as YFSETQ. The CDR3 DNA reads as TGCGCCAGCAGCTTGGGGACAGGAGGCAACTATGGCTACACCTTC. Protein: CASSLGTGGNYGYTF.